This TCR beta chain appears in the sequencing data of a study of brain T cells in children with intractable seizures (dated by TCRdb to the early 2020s). Background for the entire study: Resected brain tissue from over 50 pediatric epilepsy surgery cases was initially screened for immune gene transcripts with a NanoString immunology panel. Among the approximately twelve selected surgery cases, pre-surgery blood was additionally sequenced for eight, leaving four cases with brain tissue only.

From the cysteine through the phenylalanine, the CDR3 covers 16 amino acids. The kept DNA is CDR3 alone, 48 bases in frame from the first base. V was cut back by 0 bases and J by 5 bases, leaving a gap of 11 bases between them. The germline V gene gives CDR1 as SGHDN and CDR2 as FVKESK. Study-level results and caveats: Viral specificity was inferred only from CDR3 sequence similarity, and patients' HCMV serostatus was unknown. Because sequencing depth was different between pre-surgery and post-surgery blood, clones absent from the pre-surgery sample may reflect undersampling.

The sample's time point label is to be understood as: blood from clinic visit 5 months post-surgery; TSC patient then seizure free. The surgery cases that showed the highest brain T cell transcript signatures were chosen for TCR beta chain sequencing of brain tissue, and of blood when it was available. Before surgery, the patients had been given at least one anti-epileptic drug. TCR-sequenced patients were children with drug-resistant epilepsy due to tuberous sclerosis complex, focal cortical dysplasia, Rasmussen encephalitis or hemimegalencephaly. Bulk genomic DNA was isolated from unsorted brain tissue and whole blood using the Monarch genomic DNA purification kit. As concerns this clone: The antigen it binds to is not known. Base qualities are not provided; no much larger clone lies one nucleotide away.

The immunoSEQ assay was used to generate TCR beta chain sequences from genomic DNA. In the paper's pipeline: CDR3 sequences not starting with the conserved framework cysteine at position 104 were manually removed. Clonality was calculated as one minus the normalized Shannon's Diversity Index, with values ranging from 0 (maximal diversity) to 1 (oligoclonal). Chi-squared comparison-of-proportions tests were used to check whether the frequency of the same CDR3 differed between samples, for example brain versus blood. Public clonotypes were identified by searching immuneACCESS, and similarity to known antiviral clonotypes was assessed with the VDJdb browser. TCRdb mirrors the immuneACCESS table, restricted to in-frame sequences. Some clones are absent from its copies; in checked studies, under half trace to an unresolved V gene, and the reason for the others is unknown. V and J calls and clone size are given by that table; D and trimming were obtained from the DNA. The sample profile shows about 320,000 clones; about 94% of them were found once. The ten largest clones represent around 6% of the sample.

The sequences come from peripheral blood, collected less than 6 months after surgery. This sequence was found in a boy younger than two with tuberous sclerosis and intractable seizures. The chain links TRBV14 with TRBJ2-6; the D gene is not confidently resolved. The CDR3 reads as follows: CASSQDNSPWANVLTF. The sequence in DNA is TGTGCCAGCAGCCAAGATAATTCCCCGTGGGCCAACGTCCTGACTTTC.